Described below is a single T cell receptor (beta chain) sequence and its context. The antigen remains undetermined. This sample was taken from a study of T-cell reconstitution after alpha-beta-depleted transplantation in children. For TCRbeta, the library was prepared with unique molecular identifiers. TCRdb passed the PCR reads through MiXCR, listing each CDR3 protein once. This table has 700,000 or so distinct CDR3 sequences, under 15% appearing once. Overall study findings and caveats: A year post-transplant, T-cell counts and diversity derived mostly from newly produced T cells. As was reported, about two months after transplant, alpha-beta T cells came from several hundred expanded graft clones. The high TCRbeta diversity at day 60 in some patients came from surviving recipient T cells and thymic progenitors.

The sequencing here drew on PBMCs, taken before TCRalphabeta/CD19-depleted stem cell transplant. This sequence was found in a girl aged 2 to 9 with congenital amegakaryocytic thrombocytopenia, due to receive a stem cell transplant.

The CDR3 DNA sequence: TGTGCCACACAGCCCATCAGGACACCCGATACCTACGAGCAGTACTTC. Its translation is CATQPIRTPDTYEQYF. V and J are TRBV15 and TRBJ2-7; tentative D call: TRBD1 (5 bases). CDR3 length: 16 residues. Per germline, CDR1 LNHNV and CDR2 YYDKDF (reference sequence). V was cut by 9 bases and J by 2 bases, with 23 bases left in between.